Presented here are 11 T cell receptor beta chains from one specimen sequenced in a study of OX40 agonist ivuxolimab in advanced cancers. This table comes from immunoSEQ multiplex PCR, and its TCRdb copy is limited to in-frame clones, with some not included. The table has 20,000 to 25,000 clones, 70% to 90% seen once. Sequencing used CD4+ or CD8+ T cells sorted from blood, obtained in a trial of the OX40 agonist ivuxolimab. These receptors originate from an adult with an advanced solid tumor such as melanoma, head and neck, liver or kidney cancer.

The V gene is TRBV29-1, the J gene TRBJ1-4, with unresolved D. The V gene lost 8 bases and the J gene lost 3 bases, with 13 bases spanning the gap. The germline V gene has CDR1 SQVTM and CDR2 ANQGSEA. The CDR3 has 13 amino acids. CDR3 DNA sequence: TGCAGCATCCAGGCAGCTTCTAATGAAAAACTGTTTTTT. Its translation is CSIQAASNEKLFF.

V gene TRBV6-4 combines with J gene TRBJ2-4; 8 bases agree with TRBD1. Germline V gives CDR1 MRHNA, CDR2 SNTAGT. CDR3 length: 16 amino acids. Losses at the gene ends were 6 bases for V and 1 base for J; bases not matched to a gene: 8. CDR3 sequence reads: CASSETGGIAKNIQYF. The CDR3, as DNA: TGTGCCAGCAGCGAAACAGGGGGAATTGCCAAAAACATTCAGTACTTC.

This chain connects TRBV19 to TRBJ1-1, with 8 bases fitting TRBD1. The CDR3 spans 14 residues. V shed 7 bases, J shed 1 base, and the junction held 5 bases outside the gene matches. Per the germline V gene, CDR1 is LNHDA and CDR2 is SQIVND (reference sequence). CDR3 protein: CASITGGSNTEAFF. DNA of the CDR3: TGTGCCAGTATAACAGGGGGGTCGAACACTGAAGCTTTCTTT.

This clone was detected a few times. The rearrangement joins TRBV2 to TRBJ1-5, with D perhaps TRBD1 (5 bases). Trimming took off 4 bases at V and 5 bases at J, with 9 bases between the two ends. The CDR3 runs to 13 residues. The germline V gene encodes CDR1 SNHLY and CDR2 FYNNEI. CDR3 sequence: CASSVWGHQPQHF. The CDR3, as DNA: TGTGCCAGCAGTGTGTGGGGCCATCAGCCCCAGCATTTT.

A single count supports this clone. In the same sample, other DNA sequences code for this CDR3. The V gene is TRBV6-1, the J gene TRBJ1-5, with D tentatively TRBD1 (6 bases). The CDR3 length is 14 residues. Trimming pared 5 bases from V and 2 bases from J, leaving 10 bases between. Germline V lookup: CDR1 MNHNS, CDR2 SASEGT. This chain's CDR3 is CASSRGRGNQPQHF. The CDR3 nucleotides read TGTGCCAGCAGTAGGGGGAGGGGCAATCAGCCCCAGCATTTT.

The CDR3 DNA follows: TGTGCCAGCAGCTTAGGACAGAGTTGGGATACGCAGTATTTT. Its translation: CASSLGQSWDTQYF. The chain recombines TRBV11-3 with TRBJ2-3, with a weak D call TRBD1 (5 bases). There are 14 residues in the CDR3. The V gene's germline CDR1 is SGHNT and CDR2 YENEEA. Trimming cost V 1 base and J 6 bases, with 11 bases left between them.

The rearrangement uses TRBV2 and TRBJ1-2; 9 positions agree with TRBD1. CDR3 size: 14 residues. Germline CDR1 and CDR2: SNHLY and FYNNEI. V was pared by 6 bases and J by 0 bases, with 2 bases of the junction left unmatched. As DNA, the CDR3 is TGTGCCAGCAGGGGGGACAGGGCTAACTATGGCTACACCTTC. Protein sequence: CASRGDRANYGYTF. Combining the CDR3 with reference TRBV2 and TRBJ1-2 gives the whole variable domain EPEVTQTPSHQVTQMGQEVILRCVPISNHLYFYWYRQILGQKVEFLVSFYNNEISEKSEIFDDQFSVERPDGSNFTLKIRSTKLEDSAMYFCASRGDRANYGYTFGSGTRLTVV.

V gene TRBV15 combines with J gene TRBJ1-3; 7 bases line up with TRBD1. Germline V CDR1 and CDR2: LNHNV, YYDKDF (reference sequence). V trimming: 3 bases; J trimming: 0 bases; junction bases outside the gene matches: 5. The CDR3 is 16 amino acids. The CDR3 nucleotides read TGTGCCACCAGCAGGGACAGGCCTAACTCTGGAAACACCATATATTTT. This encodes CATSRDRPNSGNTIYF.

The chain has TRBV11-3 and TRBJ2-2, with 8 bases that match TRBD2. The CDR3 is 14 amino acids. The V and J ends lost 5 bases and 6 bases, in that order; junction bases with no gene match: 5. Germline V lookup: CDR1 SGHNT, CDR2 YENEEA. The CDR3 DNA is TGTGCCAGCAGCAAGCGGGAGAGGTCCGGGGAGCTGTTTTTT. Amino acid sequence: CASSKRERSGELFF.

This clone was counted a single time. CDR3 coding DNA: TGTGCCACCACCAGCTACCTGAACACTGAAGCTTTCTTT. It translates to CATTSYLNTEAFF. V and J are TRBV15 and TRBJ1-1; D ambiguous. V was trimmed by 7 bases and J by 0 bases, leaving 9 bases between them. Germline V lookup: CDR1 LNHNV, CDR2 YYDKDF (reference sequence). The CDR3 is made up of 13 amino acids.

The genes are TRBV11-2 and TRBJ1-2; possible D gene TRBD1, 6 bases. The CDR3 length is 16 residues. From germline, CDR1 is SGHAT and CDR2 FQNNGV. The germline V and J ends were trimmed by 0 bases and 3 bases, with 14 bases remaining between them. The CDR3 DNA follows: TGTGCCAGCAGCTTAGATCAGGGGACTAGGGACTATGGCTACACCTTC. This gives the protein CASSLDQGTRDYGYTF.